Listed below are T cell receptor beta chains from one sample, sequenced in a study of cytomegalovirus exposure and HLA in healthy donors. Libraries were prepared by immunoSEQ multiplex PCR; TCRdb keeps only in-frame clonotypes and omits some of them. The repertoire holds 150,000 or so clones, with roughly nine tenths as singletons. The sample comprised PBMCs. The receptor set was obtained from a woman aged 18-29 years in good health and CMV-seropositive. Each CDR3 is given with its conserved first and last residue. The D gene is left open where the match is weak. Not every row has a clone size; where given, it reads once, few, many or a size class.

CDR3aa: CASLPGTGYEQYF
CDR3nt: TGTGCCAGCCTTCCCGGGACAGGCTACGAGCAGTACTTC
abundance: -
v_gene: TRBV7-9
j_gene: TRBJ2-7
d_gene: TRBD1

CDR3aa: CASSYITGGTDTQYF
CDR3nt: TGTGCCAGCAGTTACATCACAGGGGGCACAGATACGCAGTATTTT
abundance: -
v_gene: TRBV6-5
j_gene: TRBJ2-3
d_gene: TRBD1

CDR3aa: CASIAGARGTGELFF
CDR3nt: TGTGCCAGTATCGCGGGCGCCCGAGGCACCGGGGAGCTGTTTTTT
abundance: once
v_gene: TRBV19
j_gene: TRBJ2-2
d_gene: -

CDR3aa: CASSLRQGSYEQYF
CDR3nt: TGTGCCAGCAGTTTACGACAGGGCTCCTACGAGCAGTACTTC
abundance: few
v_gene: TRBV28
j_gene: TRBJ2-7
d_gene: TRBD1

CDR3aa: CASSPGGNGGYTF
CDR3nt: TGTGCCAGCAGCCCCGGGGGGAACGGAGGCTACACCTTC
abundance: -
v_gene: TRBV7-8
j_gene: TRBJ1-2
d_gene: -

CDR3aa: CASSRYNSPLHF
CDR3nt: TGTGCCAGCAGCAGATATAATTCACCCCTCCACTTT
abundance: few
v_gene: TRBV28
j_gene: TRBJ1-6
d_gene: -

CDR3aa: CASSLGWTPVTDTQYF
CDR3nt: TGTGCCAGCAGCTTAGGTTGGACACCTGTCACAGATACGCAGTATTTT
abundance: -
v_gene: TRBV11-2
j_gene: TRBJ2-3
d_gene: -

CDR3aa: CASSSPSGAGNTIYF
CDR3nt: TGTGCCAGCAGTTCGCCCTCAGGGGCTGGAAACACCATATATTTT
abundance: -
v_gene: TRBV6-5
j_gene: TRBJ1-3
d_gene: -

CDR3aa: CASRAPGEETQYF
CDR3nt: TGTGCCAGCAGGGCCCCTGGAGAGGAGACCCAGTACTTC
abundance: -
v_gene: TRBV6-5
j_gene: TRBJ2-5
d_gene: -

CDR3aa: CASSRGGSYGYTF
CDR3nt: TGTGCCAGCAGCCGAGGGGGATCCTATGGCTACACCTTC
abundance: -
v_gene: TRBV7-9
j_gene: TRBJ1-2
d_gene: -

CDR3aa: CASAARRRETQYF
CDR3nt: TGTGCCAGCGCGGCAAGGAGGCGAGAGACCCAGTACTTC
abundance: -
v_gene: TRBV7-8
j_gene: TRBJ2-5
d_gene: -

CDR3aa: CASSTYSNQPQHF
CDR3nt: TGTGCCAGCAGCACATATAGCAATCAGCCCCAGCATTTT
abundance: -
v_gene: TRBV7-2
j_gene: TRBJ1-5
d_gene: -

CDR3aa: CASSSGTGGSPLHF
CDR3nt: TGTGCCAGCAGCTCCGGGACAGGGGGCTCACCCCTCCACTTT
abundance: -
v_gene: TRBV7-6
j_gene: TRBJ1-6
d_gene: TRBD1

CDR3aa: CASSPTGGTNQPQHF
CDR3nt: TGTGCCAGTAGCCCAACAGGGGGGACAAATCAGCCCCAGCATTTT
abundance: once
v_gene: TRBV19
j_gene: TRBJ1-5
d_gene: TRBD1

CDR3aa: CASSAPSSTGDLGVAYNEQFF
CDR3nt: TGTGCCAGCAGCGCCCCCTCATCGACAGGGGACCTAGGGGTCGCCTACAATGAGCAGTTCTTC
abundance: once
v_gene: TRBV2
j_gene: TRBJ2-1
d_gene: TRBD1

CDR3aa: CASSIGGQGGHYGYTF
CDR3nt: TGTGCCAGTAGTATAGGGGGACAGGGCGGACACTATGGCTACACCTTC
abundance: -
v_gene: TRBV19
j_gene: TRBJ1-2
d_gene: TRBD1

CDR3aa: CASREGTLSGIEAFF
CDR3nt: TGTGCCAGCCGAGAGGGCACCTTAAGCGGGATTGAAGCTTTCTTT
abundance: -
v_gene: TRBV13
j_gene: TRBJ1-1
d_gene: -

CDR3aa: CASSWGQRTDTQYF
CDR3nt: TGTGCCAGCAGCTGGGGACAGCGCACAGATACGCAGTATTTT
abundance: -
v_gene: TRBV5-4
j_gene: TRBJ2-3
d_gene: TRBD1

CDR3aa: CASSLERGASNEQFF
CDR3nt: TGTGCCAGCAGCTTAGAACGGGGGGCCAGCAATGAGCAGTTCTTC
abundance: many
v_gene: TRBV13
j_gene: TRBJ2-1
d_gene: -

CDR3aa: CASSVRGTSSYNEQFF
CDR3nt: TGTGCCAGCAGTGTGAGAGGGACAAGCTCCTACAATGAGCAGTTCTTC
abundance: -
v_gene: TRBV6-4
j_gene: TRBJ2-1
d_gene: -

CDR3aa: CASSLDRAGAHYNEQFF
CDR3nt: TGTGCCAGCAGCTTAGATCGTGCGGGGGCCCACTACAATGAGCAGTTCTTC
abundance: -
v_gene: TRBV11-3
j_gene: TRBJ2-1
d_gene: -

CDR3aa: CASSGSGGLNTEAFF
CDR3nt: TGTGCCAGCAGTGGCTCGGGGGGACTCAACACTGAAGCTTTCTTT
abundance: -
v_gene: TRBV28
j_gene: TRBJ1-1
d_gene: -

CDR3aa: CASSQGRAREAKNIQYF
CDR3nt: TGCGCCAGCAGCCAAGGGAGGGCGAGGGAAGCCAAAAACATTCAGTACTTC
abundance: -
v_gene: TRBV4-1
j_gene: TRBJ2-4
d_gene: -

CDR3aa: CATQGQGNYGYTF
CDR3nt: TGTGCCACCCAGGGACAGGGGAACTATGGCTACACCTTC
abundance: -
v_gene: TRBV2
j_gene: TRBJ1-2
d_gene: TRBD1

CDR3aa: CAPHSPGDTGELFF
CDR3nt: TGTGCCCCCCATAGCCCCGGCGACACCGGGGAGCTGTTTTTT
abundance: -
v_gene: TRBV15
j_gene: TRBJ2-2
d_gene: -

CDR3aa: CAWSVVGLDGYTF
CDR3nt: TGTGCCTGGAGTGTAGTCGGTTTAGATGGCTACACCTTC
abundance: -
v_gene: TRBV30
j_gene: TRBJ1-2
d_gene: -

CDR3aa: CASRGGQGAKNQPQHF
CDR3nt: TGTGCCAGTCGAGGGGGACAGGGGGCGAAAAATCAGCCCCAGCATTTT
abundance: -
v_gene: TRBV19
j_gene: TRBJ1-5
d_gene: TRBD1

CDR3aa: CATSRGYGTANYGYTF
CDR3nt: TGTGCCACCAGCAGAGGCTACGGGACAGCTAACTATGGCTACACCTTC
abundance: few
v_gene: TRBV15
j_gene: TRBJ1-2
d_gene: TRBD1

CDR3aa: CASSFQGNTEAFF
CDR3nt: TGCGCCAGCAGCTTCCAGGGGAACACTGAAGCTTTCTTT
abundance: -
v_gene: TRBV5-1
j_gene: TRBJ1-1
d_gene: -

CDR3aa: CASSPGTPTYEQYF
CDR3nt: TGTGCCAGCAGCCCTGGGACACCGACCTACGAGCAGTACTTC
abundance: few
v_gene: TRBV27
j_gene: TRBJ2-7
d_gene: -

CDR3aa: CSALRGVYNEQFF
CDR3nt: TGCAGCGCGCTGCGGGGGGTTTACAATGAGCAGTTCTTC
abundance: -
v_gene: TRBV29-1
j_gene: TRBJ2-1
d_gene: TRBD2